The 15 T cell receptor beta chains below were found in one sample sequenced in a study of regulatory T cells in long-lasting Graves disease. The time point was: newly diagnosed GD, antithyroid drugs for less than 3 months. Generation of the TCR library employed RNA extracted from PBMCs. Both iRepertoire HTBI primers and Arm-PCR of CDR3 regions were used to build the TCR beta libraries. TCRdb re-analysed the multiplex PCR reads in MiXCR, keeping a single row per CDR3 protein. The data hold roughly 610,000 distinct CDR3 sequences, with 15% to 20% observed a single time. The data were also submitted as part of a second study, on T cells in Graves' hyperthyroidism and ophthalmopathy.

Sequencing was performed on peripheral blood mononuclear cells (PBMCs), taken at new diagnosis, from a patient treated with antithyroid drugs. The receptors originated from a woman under 40 with Graves disease.

This clonotype appeared many times. The chain joins TRBV28 to TRBJ1-5; D remains ambiguous. The germline CDR1 and CDR2 sequences are MDHEN and SYDVKM. The CDR3 is made up of 15 amino acids. Trimming took off 3 bases at V and 1 base at J, with 10 bases between the two ends. CDR3 bases: TGTGCCAGCAGTTTCGAGGGTAAGAGCAATCAGCCCCAGCATTTT. Encoded protein: CASSFEGKSNQPQHF. The full variable domain, in which reference TRBV28 and TRBJ1-5 provide the parts outside the CDR3, is DVKVTQSSRYLVKRTGEKVFLECVQDMDHENMFWYRQDPGLGLRLIYFSYDVKMKEKGDIPEGYSVSREKKERFSLILESASTNQTSMYLCASSFEGKSNQPQHFGDGTRLSIL.

Regarding this clonotype: This may stem from a read error, because a much larger clone lies one nucleotide away. The V and J genes are TRBV28 and TRBJ1-1; a possible D gene is TRBD1 (5 bases). The CDR3 consists of 15 residues. Germline CDR1 reads MDHEN; CDR2 reads SYDVKM. CDR3 residues: CASNILTGPNTGAFF. In DNA form, the CDR3 reads TGTGCCAGCAACATCCTCACAGGACCGAACACTGGAGCTTTCTTT.

This clonotype occurred many times. The chain carries TRBV28 and TRBJ1-4, with D unresolved. Deletions cut 5 bases from V and 3 bases from J, with 13 bases between. The CDR3 is 15 amino acids. CDR1 is MDHEN, CDR2 SYDVKM, per germline. The CDR3 spells CASSGRMRSNEKLFF. The CDR3 DNA reads TGTGCCAGCAGTGGCCGAATGAGGTCTAATGAAAAACTGTTTTTT.

A few counts support this clonotype. The chain links TRBV20-1 to TRBJ2-7; D perhaps matches TRBD2 (6 bases). Trimming removed 5 bases from V and 4 bases from J, with 15 bases in between. The germline V gene encodes CDR1 DFQATT and CDR2 SNEGSKA (reference sequence). There are 13 residues in the CDR3. In DNA form, the CDR3 reads TGCAGTGCTGCCGGGACTCTCTCTTACGAGCAGTACTTC. Translated: CSAAGTLSYEQYF.

V is TRBV18 and J is TRBJ2-3; perhaps D is TRBD1 or TRBD2 (5 bases each). V shed 1 base and J shed 6 bases, with 11 bases lying between them. The germline V gene has CDR1 KGHSH and CDR2 LQKENI. The CDR3 is 14 residues long. CDR3 DNA: TGTGCCAGCTCACCACAGGGGACGTATGATACGCAGTATTTT. This translates into CASSPQGTYDTQYF. Supplemented by reference TRBV18 and TRBJ2-3, the full variable domain reads NAGVMQNPRHLVRRRGQEARLRCSPMKGHSHVYWYRQLPEEGLKFMVYLQKENIIDESGMPKERFSAEFPKEGPSILRIQQVVRGDSAAYFCASSPQGTYDTQYFGPGTRLTVL.

This clonotype has just a few counts. A read error is possible here, since a much larger clone lies one base away. V is TRBV28 and J is TRBJ1-1; 9 bases are shared with TRBD1. This CDR3 comprises 15 residues. Per germline, CDR1 MDHEN and CDR2 SYDVKM. As DNA, the CDR3 is TGTGCCAGCCTTAGCACAGGGGGCGGGGGCACTGAAGCTTCCTTT. This codes for CASLSTGGGGTEASF. Together with reference TRBV28 and TRBJ1-1, the CDR3 gives the full variable domain: DVKVTQSSRYLVKRTGEKVFLECVQDMDHENMFWYRQDPGLGLRLIYFSYDVKMKEKGDIPEGYSVSREKKERFSLILESASTNQTSMYLCASLSTGGGGTEASFGQGTRLTVV.

This clonotype was counted at least ten times. V gene TRBV25-1 combines with J gene TRBJ2-5; 14 bases map to TRBD2. This CDR3 has 21 residues. Germline V gene sequence: CDR1 MGHDK, CDR2 SYGVNS. Trimming took 4 bases from V and 1 from J; bases not matched to a gene: 17. The DNA of the CDR3 is TGTGCCAGCAGTGTTCCCCCCGGACTAGCGGGAGGCCTTTCCCTCCAAGAGACCCAGTACTTC. It specifies CASSVPPGLAGGLSLQETQYF.

There are many counts of this clonotype. This sequence joins TRBV19 and TRBJ1-1, with TRBD1 matching over 9 bases. Germline assignment: CDR1 LNHDA and CDR2 SQIVND (reference sequence). This CDR3 is built from 19 residues. V gave up 1 base and J gave up 4 bases; unmatched junction bases: 16. DNA for the CDR3: TGTGCCAGTAGTATAGGGACAGGGGCAGGACGACTAAGGGGCACTGAAGCTTTCTTT. It translates to CASSIGTGAGRLRGTEAFF. The full variable domain, in which reference TRBV19 and TRBJ1-1 provide the parts outside the CDR3, is DGGITQSPKYLFRKEGQNVTLSCEQNLNHDAMYWYRQDPGQGLRLIYYSQIVNDFQKGDIAEGYSVSREKKESFPLTVTSAQKNPTAFYLCASSIGTGAGRLRGTEAFFGQGTRLTVV.

This clonotype has ten or more counts. This chain uses TRBV3-1 with TRBJ2-3, with 13 nucleotides matching TRBD2. The J segment lost 3 bases and the V segment lost 4 bases, leaving 4 bases of the junction unmatched. The CDR3 runs to 16 residues. Germline V CDR1 and CDR2: LGHDT, YNNKEL (reference sequence). The CDR3 nucleotides are TGTGCCAGCAGCCGGACTAGCGGGAGCGGTACAGATACGCAGTATTTT. Amino acid sequence: CASSRTSGSGTDTQYF.

This clonotype appeared many times. J is TRBJ1-5 and V is TRBV28; D uncertain. V was trimmed by 5 bases and J by 3 bases, leaving 14 bases between them. The germline CDR1 and CDR2 sequences are MDHEN and SYDVKM. This CDR3 is 15 amino acids long. This chain's CDR3 is CASSPPTVDNQPQHF. CDR3 nucleotides: TGTGCCAGCAGTCCCCCGACCGTTGACAATCAGCCCCAGCATTTT.

Comments on this clonotype: A read error is possible here, since a much larger clone lies one base away. The chain links TRBV28 to TRBJ2-2; 9 bases match TRBD1. The ends lost 9 bases at V and 1 base at J; junction bases unmatched: 9. The length of the CDR3 is 16 residues. Per germline, CDR1 MDHEN and CDR2 SYDVKM. This CDR3 is CARRPGTGLNTGELFF. DNA for the CDR3: TGTGCCAGAAGACCCGGGACAGGGCTGAACACCGGGGAGCTGTTTTTT.

There are a few counts of this clonotype. It may be a read error: a sequence one base away is much more abundant. The chain links TRBV2 to TRBJ2-1, with D tentatively TRBD1 or TRBD2 (5 bases each). The CDR3 runs 14 residues. Trimming took off 3 bases at V and 5 bases at J, with 11 bases between the two ends. Germline V gene data show CDR1 as SNHLY and CDR2 as FYNNEI. The CDR3 DNA follows: TGTGCCAGCAGTGACCGGGACGTCCACAATGAGCAGTTCTTC. Its translation is CASSDRDVHNEQFF.

In its sample, this clonotype was seen many times. The chain combines TRBV27 with TRBJ1-1; the D gene is possibly TRBD1 (6 bases). V lost 6 bases and J 2 bases, leaving 19 bases between the germline ends. Germline CDR1 and CDR2: MNHEY and SMNVEV (reference sequence). The CDR3 extends over 16 amino acids. For the CDR3, the DNA is TGTGCCAGCAGGAGACTCGACAGGCCGCTCAACACTGAAGCTTTCTTT. Translation gives CASRRLDRPLNTEAFF.

This clonotype has only a few counts. The chain couples TRBV9 to TRBJ2-7; D is ambiguous. Germline values: CDR1 SGDLS, CDR2 YYNGEE. This CDR3 has 15 amino acids. Trimming removed 3 bases from V and 6 bases from J, with 19 bases in between. The CDR3 sequence: CASSGGSHFLGEQYF. The CDR3 nucleotides are TGTGCCAGCAGCGGGGGTAGCCATTTCCTCGGCGAGCAGTACTTC. Looking up the rest from reference TRBV9 and TRBJ2-7 gives the full variable domain: DSGVTQTPKHLITATGQRVTLRCSPRSGDLSVYWYQQSLDQGLQFLIQYYNGEERAKGNILERFSAQQFPDLHSELNLSSLELGDSALYFCASSGGSHFLGEQYFGPGTRLTVT.

This chain connects TRBV5-1 to TRBJ2-3, with 7 positions matching TRBD2. V lost 2 bases to trimming and J lost 3 bases; unmatched junction nucleotides: 9. The CDR3 totals 16 residues. Per the germline V gene, CDR1 is SGHRS and CDR2 is YFSETQ. CDR3 in DNA: TGCGCCAGCAGCTTTGGGGCGGGAGCGAAGACAGATACGCAGTATTTT. Its protein is CASSFGAGAKTDTQYF.